This TCR beta chain is from a study of molecular identifiers for immune sequencing clone quantification. Points on this clonotype: Its antigen is not known. This clone may be a read error of a much larger clone one base away.

Previously described methods and listed TCR primers produced bulk TCR libraries. Each CDR3 protein is one row after TCRdb ran MiXCR on the PCR reads. Among about 510,000 distinct CDR3 sequences listed, around a fifth were seen once. Study results and caveats: Barcode sharing among identical TCR molecules could make large clones appear smaller.

Naive CD8 library inputs spanned about 17,000 to 1,100,000 sorted cells and 10%, 30% or 50% RNA. Sorted naive CD8 T cells were those defined as CD8+CD4-CCR7+CD45RA+. The sample taken for sequencing was naive CD8+ T cells from blood, with Jurkat cell RNA spiked in. Subset in this sample: FACS-sorted CD8+CD4-CCR7+CD45RA+ naive T cells. The TCR comes from a human donor in good health. Some libraries in this study had Jurkat cell RNA spiked in.

CDR3 DNA sequence: TGTGCCGGCAGCGTAGAAAGGGGTACCGGGGAGCTGTTTTTT. Its protein product is CAGSVERGTGELFF. The V and J genes are TRBV9 and TRBJ2-2; tentative D call: TRBD1 (5 bases). CDR3 length equals 14 residues. CDR1 and CDR2 (germline): SGDLS, YYNGEE.